The following is a T cell receptor (beta chain) sequence with its context. What it binds is not known. This CDR3 has 15 amino acids. Germline lookup yields CDR1 SGHAT and CDR2 FQNNGV. A J-beta primer mix and a sample-barcoded 5' primer were used in a second PCR of about 7 to 11 cycles. A 12-random-nucleotide template-switch adaptor tagged each cDNA molecule. A single record per CDR3 protein comes from TCRdb applying MiXCR to the 5' RACE reads. The sample holds 1 million or so distinct CDR3 sequences, approximately 25% seen once. This specimen comes from a study of blood T cells in healthy people across ages. Study-level points and caveats: Donors of long life had a larger count of naive CD4+ cells and greater diversity than aged donors.

At least 7 million PBMCs were isolated per sample. The same specimen was also included in a second study, on T cells of mothers and their children.

The sequenced material came from blood. This clonotype was sampled from a girl aged 2-15 years in good health. This sequence joins TRBV11-2 and TRBJ2-5, with TRBD1 identical over 7 bases. The DNA end favors TRBJ2-1, so the J call may be wrong. The CDR3 region is CASSGSGQLNNEQFF. In DNA form, the CDR3 reads TGTGCCAGCAGCGGTTCGGGACAGCTTAACAATGAGCAGTTCTTC.